This T cell receptor beta chain was documented in a study of shared clonotypes between healthy human individuals. Study results and limitations: For naive CD4 cells, roughly 5% of clonotypes were shared across a few donors.

The naive CD8 fraction comprised CD45RO-negative cells positively selected for CCR7 and excluded terminally differentiated effector memory CD45RA+ cells. Comment on this clone: The antigen remains undetermined.

The authors' processing: Junction-only immunoSEQ sequences carried no quality scores, so filtering differed. Sequencing used immunoSEQ multiplex PCR; TCRdb keeps in-frame clones, though not all of them. The DNA was the basis for D and trimming; V, J and clone size are from that table. In the table there are about 2.1 million clones, just over 90% of which are singletons. The sequenced sample was naive CD8+ T cells from PBMCs. The TCR was taken from a man between 18 and 35 years old in good health. Some clones in this sample may be carry-over from other donors' samples.

The CDR3 DNA reads as TGTGCCAGCAGTCCGGGACAGGGGTCTGAAGCTTTCTTT. It is translated as CASSPGQGSEAFF. The chain uses TRBV6-1 and TRBJ1-1; 10 bases line up with TRBD1. Germline V CDR1 and CDR2: MNHNS, SASEGT. The CDR3 covers 13 residues. Losses at the gene ends were 5 bases for V and 6 bases for J; bases not matched to a gene: 3.